This TCR beta chain was identified during a study of cytomegalovirus exposure and HLA in healthy donors. Note on this clone: The target antigen is unknown.

A multiplex PCR was run with 60 Vbeta primers and 13 Jbeta primers. Assay used: immunoSEQ multiplex PCR; TCRdb lists only in-frame clones, some missing. The sample lists approximately 200,000 clones, approximately 80% occurring once. The CDR3 length is 19 residues. The V gene's germline CDR1 is LNHDA and CDR2 SQIVND (reference sequence). V was clipped by 3 bases and J by 1 base; unmatched bases: 15. Study-wide findings and caveats: With high specificity and sensitivity, the classifier reportedly diagnosed cytomegalovirus status.

V usage is TRBV19 and J usage is TRBJ1-5, with 7 bases fitting TRBD1. Source material: PBMCs. The clonotype was recovered from a woman aged 18-29 years in good health and CMV-seropositive. The CDR3 protein is CASSMQIWTGLGSNQPQHF. The DNA of the CDR3 is TGTGCCAGTAGTATGCAGATTTGGACAGGTCTTGGGAGCAATCAGCCCCAGCATTTT. The full variable domain, rest sourced from reference TRBV19 and TRBJ1-5, is DGGITQSPKYLFRKEGQNVTLSCEQNLNHDAMYWYRQDPGQGLRLIYYSQIVNDFQKGDIAEGYSVSREKKESFPLTVTSAQKNPTAFYLCASSMQIWTGLGSNQPQHFGDGTRLSIL.